The present TCR beta chain was sequenced within a study of T cells in Graves' hyperthyroidism and ophthalmopathy. General study findings and limits: Ophthalmopathy was distinguished from stable hyperthyroidism by 13 V-J signatures.

This clonotype was counted only a few times. Its antigen is undetermined. Germline V lookup: CDR1 LNHDA, CDR2 SQIVND (reference sequence). CDR3 size: 14 residues. Trimming took 6 bases from V and 1 from J; bases not matched to a gene: 4. RNA transcripts provided the source from which TCR beta CDR3 regions were amplified. The study used the HTBI primer set for a first-round RT-PCR of the TCR CDR3. MiXCR was run by TCRdb on the multiplex PCR reads, yielding one entry per CDR3 protein. The data hold around 500,000 distinct CDR3 sequences, with less than 15% observed a single time. Exclusion followed for patients with uncontrolled infection, other autoimmune disease, pregnancy or lactation. Thyroid ultrasound, orbital computed tomography, clinical symptoms, and serum thyroxine and TRAb underpinned diagnoses.

The source of this sequence is a woman aged 40 to 50 with Graves' hyperthyroidism. Sequencing was performed on blood. The rearrangement uses TRBV19 and TRBJ2-7; 9 bases are a match to TRBD1. The CDR3 here is CASRVDRGSYEQYF. The DNA of the CDR3 is TGTGCCAGTAGAGTCGACAGGGGGTCCTACGAGCAGTACTTC.